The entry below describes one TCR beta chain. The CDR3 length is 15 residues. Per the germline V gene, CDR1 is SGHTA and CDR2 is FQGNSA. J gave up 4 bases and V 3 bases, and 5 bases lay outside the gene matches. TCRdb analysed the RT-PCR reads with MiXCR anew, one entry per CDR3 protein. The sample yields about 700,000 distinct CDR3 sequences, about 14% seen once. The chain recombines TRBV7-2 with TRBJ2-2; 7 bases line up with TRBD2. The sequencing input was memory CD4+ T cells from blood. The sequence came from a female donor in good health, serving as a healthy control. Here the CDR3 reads CASSFQGGSTGELFF. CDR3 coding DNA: TGTGCCAGCAGCTTCCAGGGAGGGAGCACCGGGGAGCTGTTTTTT.